This T cell receptor (beta chain) is drawn from a study of identifying expanded T cells in peripheral blood. Study-level findings and limits: About 1.3 clones differed between technical replicates, versus 16.4 and 19 over time.

Collection occurred without any documented infections or immune events in donors. This clone was seen a handful of times. Its target is not known. The method was immunoSEQ multiplex PCR; TCRdb's version includes in-frame clones alone and lacks a portion of them. The table includes 90,000 or so clones, 70% to 90% detected once. V lost 1 base and J 0 bases, leaving 9 bases between the germline ends. CDR1 and CDR2 from the germline V gene are SGHVS and FNYEAQ. The CDR3 runs to 15 residues. The sample was blood. The chain employs TRBV7-6 and TRBJ1-2; D uncertain. The origin of this receptor is a person aged 18 to 75 in good health. The CDR3 reads CASSLDAGSNYGYTF. In DNA form, the CDR3 reads TGTGCCAGCAGCTTAGATGCAGGATCTAACTATGGCTACACCTTC.